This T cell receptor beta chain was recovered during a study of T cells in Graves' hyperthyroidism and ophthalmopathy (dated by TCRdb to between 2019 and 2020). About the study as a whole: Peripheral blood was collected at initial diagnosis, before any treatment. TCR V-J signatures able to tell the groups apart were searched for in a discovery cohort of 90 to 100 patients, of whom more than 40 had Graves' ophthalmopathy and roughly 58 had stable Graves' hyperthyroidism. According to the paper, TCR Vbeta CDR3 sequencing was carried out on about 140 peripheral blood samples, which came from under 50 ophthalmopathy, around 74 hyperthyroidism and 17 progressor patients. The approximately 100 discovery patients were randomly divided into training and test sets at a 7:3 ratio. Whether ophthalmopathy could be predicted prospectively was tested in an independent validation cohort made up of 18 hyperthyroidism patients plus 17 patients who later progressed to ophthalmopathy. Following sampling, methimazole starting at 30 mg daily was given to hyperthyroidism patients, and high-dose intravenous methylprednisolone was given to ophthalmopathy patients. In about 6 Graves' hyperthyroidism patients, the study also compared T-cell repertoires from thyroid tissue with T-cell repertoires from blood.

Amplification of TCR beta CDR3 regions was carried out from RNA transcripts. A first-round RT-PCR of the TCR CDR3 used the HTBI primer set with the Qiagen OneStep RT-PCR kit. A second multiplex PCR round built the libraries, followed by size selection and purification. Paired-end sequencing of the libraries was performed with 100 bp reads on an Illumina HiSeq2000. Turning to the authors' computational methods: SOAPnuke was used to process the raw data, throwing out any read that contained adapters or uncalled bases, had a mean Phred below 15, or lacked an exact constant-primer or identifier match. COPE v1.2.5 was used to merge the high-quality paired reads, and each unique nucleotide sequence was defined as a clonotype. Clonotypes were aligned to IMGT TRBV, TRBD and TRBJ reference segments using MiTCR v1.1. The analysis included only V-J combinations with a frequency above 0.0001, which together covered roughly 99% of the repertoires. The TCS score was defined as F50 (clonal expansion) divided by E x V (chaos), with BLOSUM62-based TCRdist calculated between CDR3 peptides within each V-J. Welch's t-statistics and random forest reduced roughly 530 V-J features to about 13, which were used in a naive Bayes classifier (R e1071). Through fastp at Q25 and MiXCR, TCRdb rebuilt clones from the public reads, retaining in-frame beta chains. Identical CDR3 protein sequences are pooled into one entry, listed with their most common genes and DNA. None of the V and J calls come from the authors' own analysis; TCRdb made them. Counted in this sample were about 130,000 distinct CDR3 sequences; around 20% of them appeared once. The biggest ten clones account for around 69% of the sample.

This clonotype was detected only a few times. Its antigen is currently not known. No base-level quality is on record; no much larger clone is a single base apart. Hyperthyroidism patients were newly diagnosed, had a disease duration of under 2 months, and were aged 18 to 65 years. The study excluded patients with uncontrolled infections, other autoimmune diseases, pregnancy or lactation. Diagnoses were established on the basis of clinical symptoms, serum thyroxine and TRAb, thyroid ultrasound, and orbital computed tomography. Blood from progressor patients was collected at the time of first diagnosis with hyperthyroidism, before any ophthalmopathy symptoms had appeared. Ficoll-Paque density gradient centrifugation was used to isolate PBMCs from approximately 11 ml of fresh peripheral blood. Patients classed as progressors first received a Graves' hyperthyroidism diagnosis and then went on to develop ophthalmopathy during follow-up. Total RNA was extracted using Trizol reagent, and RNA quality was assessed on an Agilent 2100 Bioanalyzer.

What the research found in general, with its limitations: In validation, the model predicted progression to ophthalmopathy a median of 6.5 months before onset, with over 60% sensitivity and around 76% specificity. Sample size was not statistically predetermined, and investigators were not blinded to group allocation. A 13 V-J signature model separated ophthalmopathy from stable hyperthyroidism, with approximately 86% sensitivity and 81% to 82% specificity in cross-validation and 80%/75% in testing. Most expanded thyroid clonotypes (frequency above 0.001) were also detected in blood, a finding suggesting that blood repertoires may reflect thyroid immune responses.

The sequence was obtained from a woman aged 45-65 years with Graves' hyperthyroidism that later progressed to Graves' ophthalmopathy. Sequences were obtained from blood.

At the DNA level, the sequence is TGTGCCAGCAGCCAAAATGGGGCGGGAGGGTCAGAGACCCAGTACTTC. Its translation is CASSQNGAGGSETQYF. The rearrangement combines TRBV3-1 with TRBJ2-5, with 9 junctional bases fitting TRBD2. Reading from cysteine to phenylalanine, the CDR3 counts 16 amino acids. The retained sequence is limited to the CDR3, 48 bases, with the frame set at the first base. In the germline V gene (reference sequence), CDR1 corresponds to LGHDT and CDR2 to YNNKEL. Trimming accounts for 2 bases at V and 4 bases at J, while the number of junction bases matched to no gene is 8.